This T cell receptor (beta chain) was obtained from a study of early T cells in non-severe SARS-CoV-2 infection. As part of library construction, unique molecular identifiers were attached to individual cDNA molecules. From the 5' RACE reads, TCRdb called clonotypes with MiXCR, one entry per CDR3 protein. The table shows about 59,000 distinct CDR3 sequences, with 11% occurring only once. This clonotype was observed many times. The V gene end was trimmed by 4 bases and the J gene end by 5 bases; junction bases not matched to a gene: 3. The germline V gene encodes CDR1 MGHRA and CDR2 YSYEKL. This CDR3 region has 13 residues.

The sequence derives from an adult who was a healthcare worker with PCR-confirmed SARS-CoV-2 infection or an uninfected control (not recorded which). The specimen was whole blood. The chain uses TRBV4-1 and TRBJ1-1, with TRBD1 identical over 8 bases. The CDR3 here is CASSRTGGTEAFF. CDR3 bases: TGCGCCAGCAGCCGAACAGGGGGGACTGAAGCTTTCTTT.